A selection of T cell receptor beta chains follows, all from one sample in a study of patients and donors after allogeneic stem cell transplantation. Via MiXCR, TCRdb re-called the RT-PCR reads, giving one row per CDR3 protein. The sample shows roughly 960,000 distinct CDR3 sequences, under 20% of them seen only once. Specimen: blood, either unsorted or a sorted T cell fraction (not recorded which). Every receptor here comes from a human donor who was either an allogeneic HSCT recipient or a stem cell or donor lymphocyte infusion donor (not recorded which). It is not recorded whose cells these are; they may come from a transplant donor. Each CDR3 is given with its conserved first and last residue. The D gene is left open where the match is weak. Size is omitted from some rows. Given values are once, few, many or a class for expanded clones.

>TRBJ1-2|-|TRBV29-1|few
TGCAGCGCAGAACTCGACCGCCCCCGGGAAACGGGGTATGGCTACACCTTC
CSAELDRPRETGYGYTF
>TRBJ2-3|-|TRBV7-9|few
TGTGCCAGCAGCTTAGCGAAGGCCGTGAGAGCAGATACGCAGTATTTT
CASSLAKAVRADTQYF
>TRBJ2-3|TRBD2|TRBV20-1|-
TGCAGTGCTAGTGGACTAGCGAGCACAGATACGCAGTATTTT
CSASGLASTDTQYF
>TRBJ1-5|TRBD1|TRBV27|few
TGTGCCAGCAGTGCACACAGGGGGCCCAATCAGCCCCAGCATTTT
CASSAHRGPNQPQHF
>TRBJ2-1|-|TRBV16|-
TGTGCCAGCAGCCACGGGGACGGTTTTTACAATGAGCAGTTCTTC
CASSHGDGFYNEQFF
>TRBJ1-2|-|TRBV4-1|many
TGCGCCAGCAGCCAAGATTTGACGACTAACTATGGCTACACCTTC
CASSQDLTTNYGYTF
>TRBJ2-1|TRBD2|TRBV29-1|-
TGCAGCGTTGAGCTAGCGGGACGTTCCTACAATGAGCAGTTCTTC
CSVELAGRSYNEQFF
>TRBJ1-1|-|TRBV5-6|few
TGTGCCAGCAGCTTGATCTTGTCCGAAGCTTTCTTT
CASSLILSEAFF
>TRBJ2-5|-|TRBV20-1|few
TGCAGTGCTAGAGCGGGGGCGGTCTATTGGGAGACCCAGTACTTC
CSARAGAVYWETQYF
>TRBJ1-1|TRBD1|TRBV27|few
TGTGCCAGCAGTTCACTGACAGGGGAGAACACTGAAGCTTTCTTT
CASSSLTGENTEAFF
>TRBJ2-3|-|TRBV21-1|few
TGTGCCAGCATCGAAAGGGCTACAGATACGCAGTATTTT
CASIERATDTQYF
>TRBJ2-1|-|TRBV11-2|-
TGTGCCAGCAGCCGCCGACCGGAGTACAATGAGCAGTTCTTC
CASSRRPEYNEQFF
>TRBJ1-5|TRBD1|TRBV6-1|-
TGTGCCAGCATCAAGCATCAACCATGGGACAGGGGGCATCAGCCCCAGCATTTT
CASIKHQPWDRGHQPQHF
>TRBJ1-1|-|TRBV12-3/TRBV12-4|-
TGTGCCAGCAGTCTGCCCCGGGTCACTGAAGCTTTCTTT
CASSLPRVTEAFF
>TRBJ2-3|-|TRBV6-1|-
TGTGCCAGCAGCGTACAGGGTATTTCCGCTACGCAGTATTTT
CASSVQGISATQYF
>TRBJ2-5|-|TRBV19|few
TGTGCCAGTATTTCCCAAAGGGAGACCCAGTACTTC
CASISQRETQYF
>TRBJ2-7|TRBD2|TRBV12-3/TRBV12-4|-
TGTGCCAGCAGTTCCCCAGGGAGGGCCCACGAGCAGTACTTC
CASSSPGRAHEQYF
>TRBJ1-5|-|TRBV19|-
TGTGCCAGTAGTATAGGTGGGATATATAGCAATCAGCCCCAGCATTTT
CASSIGGIYSNQPQHF
>TRBJ2-7|-|TRBV7-9|-
TGTGCCAGCAGCTTTACCCAGGACTCCTACGAGCAGTACTTC
CASSFTQDSYEQYF
>TRBJ2-7|-|TRBV12-3/TRBV12-4|-
TGTGCCAGCAGATCGGGGATAAACTACGAGCAGTACTTC
CASRSGINYEQYF
>TRBJ2-6|-|TRBV5-1|-
TGCGCCAGCAGCTTGGATGGACTGTCCGGGGCCAACGTCCTGACTTTC
CASSLDGLSGANVLTF
>TRBJ2-5|-|TRBV5-1|few
TGCGCCAGCAGCCCGTCTGGGGACCTCGAGACCCAGTACTTC
CASSPSGDLETQYF
>TRBJ1-2|TRBD1|TRBV12-3/TRBV12-4|few
TGTGCCAGCACCCTGGGACAGGGGAATGGCTACACCTTC
CASTLGQGNGYTF
>TRBJ1-1|-|TRBV7-9|few
TGTGCCAGCAGCTTCGACCCGTCGAGCACTGAAGCTTTCTTT
CASSFDPSSTEAFF
>TRBJ1-5|TRBD1|TRBV12-3/TRBV12-4|many
TGTGCCAGCAGTTTGGGACAGGGATGGCAGCCCCAGCATTTT
CASSLGQGWQPQHF
>TRBJ1-2|TRBD1|TRBV11-2|few
TGTGCCAGCAGCTCACCTAGGGGACAGCCTAACTATGGCTACACCTTC
CASSSPRGQPNYGYTF
>TRBJ2-1|-|TRBV4-2|few
TGTGCCAGCAGCCAAGTTCACGGGGAGGAGAATGAGCAGTTCTTC
CASSQVHGEENEQFF
>TRBJ1-2|TRBD1|TRBV7-2|-
TGTGCCAGCAGCTTTGGAACAGGGGAGAACTATGGCTACACCTTC
CASSFGTGENYGYTF
>TRBJ2-7|TRBD1|TRBV7-9|few
TGTGCCAGCAGCTACGGACAGGGGAGCGATCACGAGCAGTACTTC
CASSYGQGSDHEQYF
>TRBJ1-1|TRBD1|TRBV6-1|few
TGTGCCACTAAAACAGGGGGAGCTTTCTTT
CATKTGGAFF
>TRBJ2-7|-|TRBV3-1|-
TGTGCCAGCAGCCAAGGAATGGGGGTGGATCGCGAGCAGTACTTC
CASSQGMGVDREQYF
>TRBJ2-3|-|TRBV29-1|few
TGCAGCGTTGACCACAGGGTGGGGGATACGCAGTATTTT
CSVDHRVGDTQYF
>TRBJ2-7|-|TRBV27|few
TGTGCCAGCAGTTTATCCCCCTTCAGCTCCTACGAGCAGTACTTC
CASSLSPFSSYEQYF
>TRBJ2-1|TRBD2|TRBV11-3|-
TGTGCCAGCAGCTTAGGACTAGCGGGGGCCCGCTACAATGAGCAGTTCTTC
CASSLGLAGARYNEQFF
>TRBJ2-7|-|TRBV7-9|-
TGTGCCAGCAGCTTAATTTCCGGGACCACCTACGAGCAGTACTTC
CASSLISGTTYEQYF
>TRBJ2-5|-|TRBV29-1|few
TGCAGCGAAGGGGTGGTGGAGACCCAGTACTTC
CSEGVVETQYF
>TRBJ2-5|-|TRBV7-9|few
TGTGCCAGCAGCTCCCATGGGCTCCAAGAGACCCAGTACTTC
CASSSHGLQETQYF
>TRBJ2-2|TRBD1|TRBV5-1|-
TGCGCCAGCAACCGGACAGGGGGAACCGGGGAGCTGTTTTTT
CASNRTGGTGELFF